This record looks at one T cell receptor (beta chain) sequence and its context. Its antigen is as yet unknown. Germline CDR1 and CDR2: MGHDK and SYGVNS. The CDR3 is 11 residues long. Trimming removed 8 bases at V and 6 bases at J, with 10 bases between. This sample was taken from a study of cytomegalovirus exposure and HLA in healthy donors. Whole-study findings and limits: Under in vitro conditions, a few CMV-associated chains were confirmed as specific for CMV antigens. It was reportedly the case that the classifier diagnosed cytomegalovirus status with high specificity and sensitivity.

Sequenced by immunoSEQ multiplex PCR; TCRdb stores in-frame clones only, minus some. The profile shows 200,000 to 250,000 clones, approximately 88% of them singletons. This TCR derives from a woman in her twenties or thirties in good health and CMV-seropositive. The genes are TRBV25-1 and TRBJ2-5, with TRBD1 as a possible D gene (6 bases). Source material: PBMCs. DNA for the CDR3: TGTGCCAGCGGGGGCGGTCAGACCCAGTACTTC. It codes for CASGGGQTQYF.